The sequence of this T cell receptor (beta chain) was determined in a study of T cell responses to AZD1222 COVID-19 vaccine. Here immunoSEQ multiplex PCR was the method, and the copy in TCRdb shows in-frame clones only, minus some. The sample includes 190,000 or so clones, approximately 95% of them seen just once. A remark on this clone: What it recognizes is unknown.

Findings and caveats of the study: Donors in the cohort were predominantly white British and more often female, and clonal diversity was possibly underestimated.

Sequencing used peripheral blood, obtained 28 days after the second AZD1222 dose. The receptor was isolated from an adult who received the AZD1222 COVID-19 vaccine.

The CDR3 sequence: CASSQQPGYSNQPQHF. The CDR3 nucleotides read TGTGCCAGCTCCCAGCAGCCGGGATATAGCAATCAGCCCCAGCATTTT. This rearrangement joins TRBV18 to TRBJ1-5; the D is unclear. Germline assignment: CDR1 KGHSH and CDR2 LQKENI. The length of the CDR3 is 16 residues. The V end was cut by 6 bases, the J end by 0 bases, with 15 bases between.